The entry that follows covers one T cell receptor (beta chain) sequence. The antigen is not known. MiXCR was run by TCRdb on the RT-PCR reads, yielding one entry per CDR3 protein. The sample holds around 1,200 distinct CDR3 sequences; 85% to 90% are singletons and the top ten take about 9%. This sample is part of a study of yellow fever vaccine responses in identical twins. The CDR3 runs to 15 residues. Germline V lookup: CDR1 GTSNPN, CDR2 SVGIG (reference sequence). V gave up 0 bases and J gave up 2 bases, with 11 bases separating them. Overall study results and limits: Twins' vaccine T cell responses were reported to seem partly convergent and partly personalized.

This clonotype was obtained from a female donor who received the yellow fever vaccine. The source material was T cells from blood (PBMCs), unsorted or a sorted subset (not recorded which), sampled before or after yellow fever vaccination (not recorded which). V gene TRBV30 combines with J gene TRBJ2-1; D may be TRBD2 (5 bases). The chain's CDR3 is CAWSVRRDTYNEQFF. The DNA of the CDR3 is TGTGCCTGGAGTGTGCGCCGGGATACCTACAATGAGCAGTTCTTC.